Following are 21 T cell receptor beta chains from one sample sequenced in a study of blood T cell repertoires in COVID-19. The protocol was immunoSEQ multiplex PCR, while the TCRdb copy is restricted to in-frame clones and leaves out a portion. The table records 250,000 or so clones, less than 90% of them present only once. The specimen sequenced was peripheral blood. Receptors were obtained from a woman aged 40 to 49 who had recovered from COVID-19.

The chain uses TRBV24-1 and TRBJ2-1; D is possibly TRBD1 (6 bases). Germline CDR1 is KGHDR and CDR2 is SFDVKD. Trimming left V 12 bases short and J 4 bases short, with 12 bases between. This CDR3 is 12 amino acids long. The CDR3 region has the DNA TGTGCCGTTACGGACAGTTACAATGAGCAGTTCTTC. This encodes CAVTDSYNEQFF.

About this clone itself: At one end the junction does not follow the germline gene, possibly because of a read error. The chain recombines TRBV15 with TRBJ2-2, with TRBD2 matching over 9 bases. The CDR3 has 17 residues. Germline V CDR1 and CDR2: LNHNV, YYDKDF (reference sequence). CDR3 DNA sequence: TGCGCCACCAGCAGAGTCGCGGGGGGGCCGAGGACCGGGGAGCTGTTTTTT. This translates into CATSRVAGGPRTGELFF. The complete variable domain, with remaining parts taken from reference TRBV15 and TRBJ2-2, reads DAMVIQNPRYQVTQFGKPVTLSCSQTLNHNVMYWYQQKSSQAPKLLFHYYDKDFNNEADTPDNFQSRRPNTSFCFLDIRSPGLGDTAMYLCATSRVAGGPRTGELFFGEGSRLTVL.

The genes are TRBV5-1 and TRBJ1-5; 9 nucleotides match TRBD1. This CDR3 spans 13 amino acids. Germline trimming cut 3 bases from V and 6 bases from J; bases unmatched to any gene: 1. Germline V gene sequence: CDR1 SGHRS, CDR2 YFSETQ. The chain's CDR3 is CASSSTGGQPQHF. The CDR3 DNA sequence: TGCGCCAGCAGCTCGACAGGGGGTCAGCCCCAGCATTTT.

This sequence joins TRBV28 and TRBJ1-5; 9 nucleotides agree with TRBD1. The CDR3 length is 17 residues. CDR1 and CDR2 (germline): MDHEN, SYDVKM. Trimming cost V 5 bases and J 7 bases; bases outside gene matches: 15. DNA of the CDR3: TGTGCCAGCAGTCCCCGACAGGGGGGCGCGTCCGGCCAGCCCCAGCATTTT. As protein: CASSPRQGGASGQPQHF.

The chain combines TRBV6-1 with TRBJ2-1; 8 positions agree with TRBD2. CDR1 and CDR2 from the germline V gene are MNHNS and SASEGT. After removal of 3 bases from V and 2 bases from J, the junction contained 6 bases not matched to a gene. The CDR3 extends over 16 amino acids. DNA of the CDR3: TGTGCCAGCAGTGAGGGCCTAGCGGGCCCCTACAATGAGCAGTTCTTC. The encoded protein is CASSEGLAGPYNEQFF.

This clone appeared a few times. The chain joins TRBV24-1 to TRBJ1-2; tentatively, D is TRBD1 (6 bases). V lost 4 bases and J 7 bases, leaving 15 bases between the germline ends. Germline V gene data show CDR1 as KGHDR and CDR2 as SFDVKD. The CDR3 has 14 residues. This CDR3 reads CATSDITGFSGYTF. The CDR3 bases are TGTGCCACCAGTGACATCACAGGGTTCTCTGGCTACACCTTC.

The rearrangement links TRBV10-3 to TRBJ1-6; 8 bases fit TRBD1. There are 15 residues in the CDR3. Unmatched junction bases numbered 4, after V lost 2 bases and J lost 7 bases. Germline CDR1 ENHRY, CDR2 SYGVKD. CDR3 sequence: CAISEVHRGNSPLHF. The CDR3 nucleotides are TGTGCCATCAGTGAGGTGCACAGGGGGAATTCACCCCTCCACTTT.

This chain connects TRBV19 to TRBJ1-3; D unclear. The V end lost 7 bases, the J end lost 0 bases, and 10 bases lay between the germline ends. Germline CDR1 and CDR2: LNHDA and SQIVND (reference sequence). CDR3 length: 14 amino acids. The CDR3 DNA reads as TGTGCCAGTAAATCCAGAAGCTCTGGAAACACCATATATTTT. Translated: CASKSRSSGNTIYF.

This chain uses TRBV2 with TRBJ2-7, with D possibly being TRBD1 (5 bases). The CDR3 length is 16 residues. The germline V gene has CDR1 SNHLY and CDR2 FYNNEI. V lost 3 bases and J 3 bases, leaving 18 bases between the germline ends. The CDR3 protein is CASSEGPTHYYYEQYF. The CDR3, as DNA: TGTGCCAGCAGTGAGGGGCCGACTCACTACTACTACGAGCAGTACTTC. Supplemented by reference TRBV2 and TRBJ2-7, the full variable domain reads EPEVTQTPSHQVTQMGQEVILRCVPISNHLYFYWYRQILGQKVEFLVSFYNNEISEKSEIFDDQFSVERPDGSNFTLKIRSTKLEDSAMYFCASSEGPTHYYYEQYFGPGTRLTVT.

The rearrangement joins TRBV3-1 (or the pseudogene TRBV3-2) to TRBJ2-2; tentatively, D is TRBD2 (6 bases). Germline V gene sequence: CDR1 LGHDT, CDR2 YNNKEL (reference sequence). V was pared by 5 bases and J by 5 bases, with 18 bases between. This CDR3 is built from 16 residues. CDR3 nucleotides: TGTGCCAGCAGCTCTCTATCCGGGACTTTTACCGGGGAGCTGTTTTTT. Translated: CASSSLSGTFTGELFF.

The CDR3 here is CASSTGLNQPQHF. The CDR3 region has the DNA TGTGCCAGCAGCACAGGGTTGAATCAGCCCCAGCATTTT. The chain has TRBV5-8 and TRBJ1-5; the D gene is possibly TRBD1 (6 bases). Trimming stripped 4 bases from V and 4 bases from J, with 9 bases between. The CDR3 spans 13 residues. CDR1 is SGHTS and CDR2 is YDEGEE in the germline V gene.

The rearrangement links TRBV14 to TRBJ1-1; 7 nucleotides align to TRBD1. Germline V lookup: CDR1 SGHDN, CDR2 FVKESK. The CDR3 is 16 amino acids. Trimming took 1 base from V and 0 from J; bases not matched to a gene: 5. The CDR3 nucleotides read TGTGCCAGCAGCCAAGTAGGGGGGACAGTGAACACTGAAGCTTTCTTT. Protein sequence: CASSQVGGTVNTEAFF.

This chain uses TRBV7-9 with TRBJ2-5; 7 bases fit TRBD2. With V trimmed by 3 bases and J by 5 bases, 9 bases remained unmatched. There are 15 residues in the CDR3. CDR1 is SEHNR, CDR2 FQNEAQ, per germline (reference sequence). CDR3 nucleotide sequence: TGTGCCAGCAGCTTGATCGGGCAGGGAGGGGAGACCCAGTACTTC. Amino acids: CASSLIGQGGETQYF. The full variable domain, rest sourced from reference TRBV7-9 and TRBJ2-5, is DTGVSQNPRHKITKRGQNVTFRCDPISEHNRLYWYRQTLGQGPEFLTYFQNEAQLEKSRLLSDRFSAERPKGSFSTLEIQRTEQGDSAMYLCASSLIGQGGETQYFGPGTRLLVL.

The V call is TRBV19, the J call TRBJ2-6; TRBD1 agrees at 7 bases. Germline V gives CDR1 LNHDA, CDR2 SQIVND (reference sequence). V shed 4 bases and J 1 base; nucleotides not matched to a gene: 10. This CDR3 comprises 18 residues. The CDR3 nucleotides are TGTGCCAGTAGTACTTACAGGGGCGAGCGATCTGGGGCCAACGTCCTGACTTTC. This sequence encodes CASSTYRGERSGANVLTF.

The chain has TRBV19 and TRBJ1-2, with 10 bases that match TRBD1. Germline loops: CDR1 LNHDA, CDR2 SQIVND (reference sequence). The CDR3 has 16 amino acids. The V segment lost 5 bases and the J segment 5 bases; nucleotides outside the gene matches: 11. CDR3 residues: CASSGTGTGDGYGYTF. In DNA form, the CDR3 reads TGTGCCAGTAGTGGAACCGGGACAGGGGACGGGTATGGCTACACCTTC.

This clone has a single count. Additional DNA sequences in this sample encode the identical CDR3. The gene calls are TRBV28 and TRBJ2-7; D not resolved. Trimming shortened V by 2 bases and J by 1 base, and 6 bases separated the two germline ends. CDR3 length equals 13 residues. Germline V lookup: CDR1 MDHEN, CDR2 SYDVKM. The CDR3 is CASSLGGSYEQYF. The CDR3 DNA reads as TGTGCCAGCAGTTTAGGCGGTTCCTACGAGCAGTACTTC.

CDR3 protein: CASEGVEGYEQYF. In nucleotides, the CDR3 is TGTGCCAGCGAAGGGGTGGAAGGCTACGAGCAGTACTTC. This rearrangement joins TRBV28 to TRBJ2-7; a weak D match, TRBD1 (5 bases). The V and J ends lost 8 bases and 3 bases respectively, with 14 bases between them. CDR1 and CDR2 from the germline V gene are MDHEN and SYDVKM. The CDR3 is 13 amino acids.

The chain joins TRBV6-7 to TRBJ1-5, with D unresolved. TRBV6-7 falls under the ORF class, with uncertain function. V was cut by 6 bases and J by 10 bases, with 25 bases left in between. CDR3 length: 16 residues. Here the CDR3 DNA reads TGTGCCAGCAGACCCCCGGCGGGTCTAGGAAAGTTTCCCCAGCATTTT. Protein product: CASRPPAGLGKFPQHF.

The chain has TRBV7-9 and TRBJ1-6; maybe TRBD1 (6 bases). V was cut by 5 bases and J by 3 bases, with 17 bases left in between. Germline V gene data show CDR1 as SEHNR and CDR2 as FQNEAQ (reference sequence). There are 17 residues in the CDR3. The CDR3 DNA reads TGTGCCAGCAGCCCAGTTACAGGGAATTTCTATAATTCACCCCTCCACTTT. Amino acid sequence: CASSPVTGNFYNSPLHF.

This clone has only a few counts. The chain recombines TRBV2 with TRBJ2-5; tentatively, D is TRBD2 (6 bases). Looked up from germline, CDR1 is SNHLY and CDR2 is FYNNEI. CDR3 size: 15 residues. V lost 5 bases and J lost 5, with 18 bases in between. The CDR3 bases are TGTGCCAGCAGTCGGCAGGGACTTCAAGGGGAGACCCAGTACTTC. Translation: CASSRQGLQGETQYF. Variable domain in full (rest from reference TRBV2 and TRBJ2-5): EPEVTQTPSHQVTQMGQEVILRCVPISNHLYFYWYRQILGQKVEFLVSFYNNEISEKSEIFDDQFSVERPDGSNFTLKIRSTKLEDSAMYFCASSRQGLQGETQYFGPGTRLLVL.

The chain is built from TRBV10-1 and TRBJ2-2; weak D call: TRBD2 (7 bases). CDR3 length: 18 residues. The ends were cut back, 0 bases at V and 0 bases at J, with 14 bases in the middle. Germline CDR1 is WNHNN and CDR2 is SYGVQD (reference sequence). Written as DNA, the CDR3 is TGCGCCAGCAGTGAGTCGAGTAGGGGGGGGCCGAACACCGGGGAGCTGTTTTTT. Protein sequence: CASSESSRGGPNTGELFF.